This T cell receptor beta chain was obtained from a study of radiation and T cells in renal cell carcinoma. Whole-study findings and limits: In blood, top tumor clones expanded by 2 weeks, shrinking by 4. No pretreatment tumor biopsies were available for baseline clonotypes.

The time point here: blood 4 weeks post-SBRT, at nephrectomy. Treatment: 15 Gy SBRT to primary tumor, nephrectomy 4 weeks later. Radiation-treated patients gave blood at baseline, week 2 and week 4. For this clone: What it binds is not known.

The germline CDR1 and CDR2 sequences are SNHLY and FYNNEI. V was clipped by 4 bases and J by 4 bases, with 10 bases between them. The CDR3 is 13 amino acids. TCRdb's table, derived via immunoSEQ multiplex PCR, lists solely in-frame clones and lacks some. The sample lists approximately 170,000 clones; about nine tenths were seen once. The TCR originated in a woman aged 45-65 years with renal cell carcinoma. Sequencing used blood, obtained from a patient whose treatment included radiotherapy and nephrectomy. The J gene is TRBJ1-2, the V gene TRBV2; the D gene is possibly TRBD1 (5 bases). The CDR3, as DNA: TGTGCCAGCAGTGTGTCAGGGAGCTATGGCTACACCTTC. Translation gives CASSVSGSYGYTF.